The sample holds one count of the clone carrying this TCR beta chain. Using immunoSEQ multiplex PCR, the repertoire was profiled, and TCRdb retains in-frame clones only, with some absent. This table has some 260,000 clones, about 85% appearing once. The CDR3 runs 14 residues. The germline V gene has CDR1 LNHDA and CDR2 SQIVND (reference sequence). Trimming took 3 bases from V and 5 from J, leaving 11 bases between them. These data belong to a study of blood T cell repertoires in COVID-19. Across 20 to 25 US areas, participants ranged in age from about 18 to 90 years. Participants reported their clinical history, and cohort assignment relied on those reports.

The specimen was PBMCs or T cells enriched from blood (not recorded which). The chain uses TRBV19 and TRBJ2-1; perhaps TRBD2 as D (6 bases). The clonotype was recovered from a woman between 25 and 40 years old with acute COVID-19. The CDR3 reads CASSMGGTHNEQFF. The CDR3, as DNA: TGTGCCAGTAGTATGGGCGGGACCCACAATGAGCAGTTCTTC.